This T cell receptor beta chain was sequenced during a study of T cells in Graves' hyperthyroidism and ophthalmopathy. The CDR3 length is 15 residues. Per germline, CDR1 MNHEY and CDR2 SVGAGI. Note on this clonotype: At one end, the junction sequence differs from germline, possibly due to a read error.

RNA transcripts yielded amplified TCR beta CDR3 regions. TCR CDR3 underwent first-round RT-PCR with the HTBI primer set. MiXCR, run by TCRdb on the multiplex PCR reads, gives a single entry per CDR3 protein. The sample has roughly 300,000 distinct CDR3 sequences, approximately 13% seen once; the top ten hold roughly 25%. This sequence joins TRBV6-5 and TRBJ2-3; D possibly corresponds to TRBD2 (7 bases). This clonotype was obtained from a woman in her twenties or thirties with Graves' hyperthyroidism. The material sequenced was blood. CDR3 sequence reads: CASSYGGRDTDTQCF. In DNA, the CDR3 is TGTGCCAGCAGTTACGGTGGGAGGGACACAGATACGCAGTGTTTT.